This TCR beta chain was sequenced during a study of response to subunit inactivated influenza vaccine. General study findings and limits: Few additional T cells are recruited per seasonal influenza vaccination, authors suggested.

As concerns this clonotype: Its antigen is not identified.

Germline V gene lookup returns CDR1 MNHEY and CDR2 SVGEGT. V dropped 7 bases and J dropped 2; count of bases not matched to a gene: 3. The CDR3 extends over 14 amino acids. TCRdb fed the RT-PCR reads into MiXCR, producing one record per CDR3 protein. The sample has around 650,000 distinct CDR3 sequences, approximately 14% seen once. The sequence was obtained from a man in his forties or fifties who received an inactivated influenza vaccine. The chain links TRBV6-2 or TRBV6-3 to TRBJ2-7; 12 positions match TRBD2. The sample in question was PBMCs from blood, obtained approximately 12 days after vaccination. CDR3 in amino acids: CASNPSGRAYEQYF. Written as DNA, the CDR3 is TGTGCCAGCAATCCTAGCGGGAGGGCCTACGAGCAGTACTTC.